This is a list of T cell receptor beta chains from one sample in a study of T cell responses to AZD1222 COVID-19 vaccine. Repertoires were generated with immunoSEQ multiplex PCR, while TCRdb's copy carries only in-frame clones and drops some. The sample yields roughly 120,000 clones, approximately 85% seen once. The source was peripheral blood, collected 28 days after the second AZD1222 dose. These receptors all stem from an adult who received the AZD1222 COVID-19 vaccine. Both conserved end residues are part of each CDR3. D genes are given only for firm matches. The listing skips clone size in some rows; elsewhere it reads once, few, many or a size class.

TRBJ2-5 - TRBV7-2 - CASSLVGETQYF TGTGCCAGCAGCTTAGTCGGGGAGACCCAGTACTTC
TRBJ2-7 many TRBV7-9 - CASSYNGRSYEQYF TGTGCCAGCAGCTATAACGGACGGTCCTACGAGCAGTACTTC
TRBJ1-5 once TRBV28 - CASSSVYYSNQPQHF TGTGCCAGCAGTTCCGTTTATTATAGCAATCAGCCCCAGCATTTT
TRBJ1-1 - TRBV10-3 - CAISDGGWGRTEAFF TGTGCCATCAGTGATGGGGGCTGGGGGCGCACTGAAGCTTTCTTT
TRBJ1-1 - TRBV5-1 - CASSFGGHTEAFF TGCGCCAGCAGCTTTGGGGGACACACTGAAGCTTTCTTT
TRBJ2-1 few TRBV6-5 TRBD1 CASSYTGQVNEQFF TGTGCCAGCAGTTACACAGGACAGGTCAATGAGCAGTTCTTC
TRBJ1-3 - TRBV2 - CASSANGQVSGNTIYF TGTGCCAGCAGTGCAAATGGGCAAGTCTCTGGAAACACCATATATTTT
TRBJ2-1 - TRBV4-1 - CASSQDRAGRYNEQFF TGCGCCAGCAGCCAAGATCGGGCGGGGAGGTACAATGAGCAGTTCTTC
TRBJ1-4 - TRBV5-5 - CASSRTPRNEKLFF TGTGCCAGCAGCCGGACACCCAGGAATGAAAAACTGTTTTTT
TRBJ1-2 - TRBV5-4 TRBD1 CASTPGQGSYGYTF TGTGCCAGCACCCCCGGACAGGGATCCTATGGCTACACCTTC
TRBJ1-3 - TRBV6-5 - CASSSGGNTIYF TGTGCCAGCAGTAGTGGTGGAAACACCATATATTTT
TRBJ1-4 - TRBV6-5 TRBD1 CASRRTGDVGEKLFF TGTGCCAGCAGACGGACAGGGGACGTGGGTGAAAAACTGTTTTTT
TRBJ1-5 - TRBV19 TRBD1 CASSIRRQGAGSNQPQHF TGTGCCAGTAGTATAAGGCGACAGGGGGCTGGAAGCAATCAGCCCCAGCATTTT
TRBJ2-5 - TRBV7-9 TRBD2 CASSLSSGGALGETQYF TGTGCCAGCAGCTTAAGTAGCGGGGGGGCCTTGGGAGAGACCCAGTACTTC
TRBJ2-2 few TRBV7-9 TRBD1 CASSSQGADTGELFF TGTGCCAGCAGCTCGCAGGGGGCCGACACCGGGGAGCTGTTTTTT
TRBJ1-4 - TRBV5-1 - CASSRRHGGRGESEKLFF TGCGCCAGCAGCAGAAGACACGGGGGCCGGGGGGAAAGCGAAAAACTGTTTTTT
TRBJ2-7 - TRBV3-1/TRBV3-2 - CASSQGTGHSYEQYF TGTGCCAGCAGCCAAGGGACGGGTCACTCCTACGAGCAGTACTTC
TRBJ1-1 - TRBV18 - CASSPFRDSVGDTEAFF TGTGCCAGCTCACCATTCCGGGATTCGGTAGGGGACACTGAAGCTTTCTTT
TRBJ1-3 - TRBV7-2 - CASAPPHIGNTIYF TGTGCCAGCGCCCCACCTCACATTGGAAACACCATATATTTT
TRBJ2-2 - TRBV19 - CASRFRDGGWTGELFF TGTGCCAGTCGATTCCGGGACGGCGGGTGGACCGGGGAGCTGTTTTTT
TRBJ1-6 - TRBV28 TRBD1 CASSLSGQIVFISSYNSPLHF TGTGCCAGCAGTTTGTCGGGACAGATAGTTTTTATTAGCTCCTATAATTCACCCCTCCACTTT
TRBJ2-1 few TRBV5-1 TRBD2 CASSLSAGGYNEQFF TGCGCCAGCAGCTTGTCTGCGGGGGGGTACAATGAGCAGTTCTTC
TRBJ1-1 - TRBV4-1 - CASSQGNRDFTEAFF TGCGCCAGCAGCCAAGGGAACAGGGATTTCACTGAAGCTTTCTTT
TRBJ2-5 - TRBV2 TRBD1 CARGTAKQETQYF TGTGCCAGGGGGACAGCTAAGCAAGAGACCCAGTACTTC
TRBJ1-1 - TRBV9 - CASSVEGDMTLNTEAFF TGTGCCAGCAGCGTAGAAGGGGACATGACCTTGAACACTGAAGCTTTCTTT
TRBJ2-3 - TRBV6-2/TRBV6-3 - CASSPLDSTDTQYF TGTGCCAGCAGTCCGCTAGATAGCACAGATACGCAGTATTTT
TRBJ1-1 few TRBV19 TRBD1 CASIVQGAAYGAFF TGTGCCAGTATCGTTCAGGGGGCCGCCTATGGAGCTTTCTTT
TRBJ1-1 - TRBV5-4 TRBD1 CASTLNQGAQNTEAFF TGTGCCAGCACCCTGAACCAGGGGGCCCAGAACACTGAAGCTTTCTTT
TRBJ1-2 - TRBV6-6 - CASRVGVGYGYTF TGTGCCAGCAGGGTCGGGGTCGGGTATGGCTACACCTTC
TRBJ2-3 - TRBV5-1 TRBD1 CASREDRGSTDTQYF TGCGCCAGCAGGGAGGACAGGGGGAGCACAGATACGCAGTATTTT
TRBJ2-5 - TRBV5-4 TRBD1 CASSSGQAQETQYF TGTGCCAGCAGCTCAGGACAGGCACAAGAGACCCAGTACTTC
TRBJ1-2 - TRBV6-5 TRBD1 CASRGTEARGYTF TGTGCCAGCAGAGGGACAGAAGCGAGGGGCTACACCTTC
TRBJ2-1 once TRBV7-2 - CASREGHNNEQFF TGTGCCAGCAGAGAGGGACACAACAATGAGCAGTTCTTC
TRBJ1-1 - TRBV19 TRBD1 CASSTLQGAPPEAFF TGTGCCAGTAGTACCCTCCAGGGGGCCCCGCCTGAAGCTTTCTTT
TRBJ2-5 - TRBV3-1/TRBV3-2 TRBD2 CASSQGSNSGGQETQYF TGTGCCAGCAGCCAAGGTAGTAATAGCGGGGGGCAAGAGACCCAGTACTTC
TRBJ2-3 - TRBV14 - CASSQVESVQYF TGTGCCAGCAGCCAAGTAGAGTCAGTTCAGTATTTT
TRBJ1-1 - TRBV7-6 TRBD1 CASSLGQGASAMNTEAFF TGTGCCAGCAGCTTAGGTCAGGGGGCGTCGGCAATGAACACTGAAGCTTTCTTT
TRBJ2-3 - TRBV28 - CASSTPGATDTQYF TGTGCCAGCAGTACCCCCGGGGCCACAGATACGCAGTATTTT
TRBJ2-5 once TRBV7-2 - CASSLSEEETQYF TGTGCCAGCAGCTTGTCAGAAGAAGAGACCCAGTACTTC
TRBJ2-7 - TRBV5-1 TRBD2 CASSTGTSGVYEQYF TGCGCCAGCAGCACCGGGACTAGCGGGGTCTACGAGCAGTACTTC
TRBJ2-2 once TRBV6-6 - CASRETGNTGELFF TGTGCCAGCAGGGAGACCGGGAACACCGGGGAGCTGTTTTTT
TRBJ2-3 - TRBV6-2/TRBV6-3 TRBD2 CASSYIAGRVRTQYF TGTGCCAGCAGTTACATAGCGGGGAGGGTCCGTACGCAGTATTTT
TRBJ2-2 - TRBV6-5 TRBD1 CASSNRDRGPGELFF TGTGCCAGCAGTAACCGGGACAGGGGCCCCGGGGAGCTGTTTTTT
TRBJ2-1 few TRBV12-3/TRBV12-4 - CASSSGNNEQFF TGTGCCAGCAGTTCAGGGAACAATGAGCAGTTCTTC
TRBJ1-5 - TRBV30 - CAWSEGVDQPQHF TGTGCCTGGAGCGAGGGCGTCGATCAGCCCCAGCATTTT
TRBJ2-2 - TRBV5-6 - CASSLPQGYMNTGELFF TGTGCCAGCAGCTTGCCACAAGGTTACATGAACACCGGGGAGCTGTTTTTT
TRBJ1-1 - TRBV30 - CAWSKVGAFF TGTGCCTGGAGTAAGGTGGGGGCTTTCTTT